This T cell receptor (beta chain) was recorded in a study of PD-L1 blockade in urothelial cancer. Whole-study context: Prior exposure to chemotherapy in patients amounted to 0 to 3 regimens received. General study findings and limits: When pretreatment blood TCR clonality was below the median, it predicted better survival.

This CDR3 contains 15 residues. The germline V and J ends were trimmed by 0 bases and 0 bases, with 10 bases remaining between them. Germline V gene data show CDR1 as SGDLS and CDR2 as YYNGEE. The table came from immunoSEQ multiplex PCR; TCRdb's copy has only in-frame clones and leaves some out. The repertoire holds 40,000 to 55,000 clones, with 88% as singletons. As to this clone: Its antigen is unidentified. Other nucleotide sequences in the sample specify the same CDR3.

Time point indicated: pretreatment peripheral blood. The sequence came from a donor aged 40 or older with urothelial cancer. The gene calls are TRBV9 and TRBJ2-7, with D perhaps TRBD1 (5 bases). The source material was PBMCs, sampled around atezolizumab (anti-PD-L1) treatment. CDR3 loop: CASSVGGTPSYEQYF. CDR3 DNA: TGTGCCAGCAGCGTAGGGGGCACCCCCTCCTACGAGCAGTACTTC.